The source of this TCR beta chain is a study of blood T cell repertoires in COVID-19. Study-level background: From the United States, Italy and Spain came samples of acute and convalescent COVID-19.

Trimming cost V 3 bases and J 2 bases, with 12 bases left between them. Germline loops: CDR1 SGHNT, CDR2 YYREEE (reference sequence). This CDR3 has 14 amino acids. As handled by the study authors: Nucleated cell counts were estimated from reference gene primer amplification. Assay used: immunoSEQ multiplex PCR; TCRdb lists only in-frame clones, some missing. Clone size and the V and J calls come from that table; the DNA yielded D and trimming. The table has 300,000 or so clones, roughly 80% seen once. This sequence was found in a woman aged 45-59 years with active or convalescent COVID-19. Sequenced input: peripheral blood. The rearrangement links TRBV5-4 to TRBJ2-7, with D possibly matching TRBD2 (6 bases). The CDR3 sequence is CASSSSSVPYEQYF. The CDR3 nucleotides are TGTGCCAGCAGCTCCTCTAGCGTCCCCTACGAGCAGTACTTC.